A single sample gave rise to the 19 T cell receptor beta chains below, sequenced in a study of long-term antiretroviral therapy in people with HIV. immunoSEQ v3.0 was run at survey level. Produced via immunoSEQ multiplex PCR; TCRdb's table is partial and in-frame only. Here the sample spans 23,000 or so clones, 80% to 85% being singletons. Source: unsorted PBMCs, taken 0.2 years after starting antiretroviral therapy. These receptor sequences come from a woman in her 30s with HIV.

The V and J genes are TRBV6-1 and TRBJ1-4, with TRBD1 as a possible D gene (6 bases). V gave up 8 bases and J gave up 8 bases, with 18 bases separating them. The length of the CDR3 is 14 residues. Per the germline V gene, CDR1 is MNHNS and CDR2 is SASEGT. CDR3 protein: CASAAGTSWEKLFF. CDR3 nucleotide sequence: TGTGCCAGCGCCGCCGGGACATCTTGGGAAAAACTGTTTTTT.

V usage is TRBV30 and J usage is TRBJ2-1; TRBD2 aligns across 8 bases. The CDR3 length is 14 residues. With V trimmed by 5 bases and J by 4 bases, 7 bases remained unmatched. Germline-derived CDR1 and CDR2 are GTSNPN and SVGIG (reference sequence). CDR3: CAWDVAGTYNEQFF. CDR3 nucleotides: TGTGCCTGGGACGTAGCGGGGACGTACAATGAGCAGTTCTTC.

The chain combines TRBV6-6 with TRBJ1-2; the D is unclear. V was cut by 8 bases and J by 5 bases, with 21 bases left in between. CDR1 and CDR2 (germline): MNHNY, SVGAGI (reference sequence). The CDR3 covers 15 residues. CDR3 residues: CASRPTPAGSYGYTF. For the CDR3, the DNA is TGTGCCAGCCGCCCGACGCCAGCGGGTTCTTATGGCTACACCTTC.

This chain uses TRBV27 with TRBJ1-4, with D possibly being TRBD1 (6 bases). This CDR3 contains 15 residues. Trimming removed 7 bases from V and 1 base from J, with 13 bases in between. Looked up from germline, CDR1 is MNHEY and CDR2 is SMNVEV (reference sequence). The CDR3 DNA reads TGTGCCAGCAAAAATTGGGGGCTAACTAATGAAAAACTGTTTTTT. This translates into CASKNWGLTNEKLFF.

A few counts support this clone. This chain connects TRBV2 to TRBJ2-7, with 7 nucleotides matching TRBD1. Trimming at V came to 7 bases and at J to 5 bases, leaving 8 bases not matched to a gene. The CDR3 is 13 amino acids. The germline CDR1 and CDR2 sequences are SNHLY and FYNNEI. The CDR3 protein is CASTNDRVHEQYF. In nucleotides, the CDR3 is TGTGCCAGCACCAATGACAGGGTCCACGAGCAGTACTTC. The full variable domain, rest sourced from reference TRBV2 and TRBJ2-7, is EPEVTQTPSHQVTQMGQEVILRCVPISNHLYFYWYRQILGQKVEFLVSFYNNEISEKSEIFDDQFSVERPDGSNFTLKIRSTKLEDSAMYFCASTNDRVHEQYFGPGTRLTVT.

V is TRBV9 and J is TRBJ2-1; 8 bases match TRBD2. Trimming at V came to 2 bases and at J to 0 bases, leaving 1 base not matched to a gene. There are 15 residues in the CDR3. Germline CDR1 is SGDLS and CDR2 is YYNGEE. CDR3 loop: CASSVTSGSYNEQFF. The CDR3 nucleotides are TGTGCCAGCAGCGTTACTAGCGGCTCCTACAATGAGCAGTTCTTC.

The J gene is TRBJ1-3, the V gene TRBV2, with 7 bases aligning to TRBD1. There are 14 residues in the CDR3. V trimming: 9 bases; J trimming: 0 bases; junction bases outside the gene matches: 5. Germline V gene lookup returns CDR1 SNHLY and CDR2 FYNNEI. CDR3 protein: CASRQGISGNTIYF. DNA of the CDR3: TGTGCCAGTCGACAGGGAATCTCTGGAAACACCATATATTTT.

The rearrangement links TRBV6-5 to TRBJ1-5; 7 nucleotides line up with TRBD1. V lost 6 bases and J lost 2; bases outside the gene matches: 7. The CDR3 runs to 15 residues. CDR1 is MNHEY, CDR2 SVGAGI, per germline. CDR3 amino acids: CASSRFQGGNQPQHF. The DNA of the CDR3 is TGTGCCAGCAGCCGATTCCAGGGGGGCAATCAGCCCCAGCATTTT.

V is TRBV2 and J is TRBJ1-1; TRBD1 matches 7 bases. The germline gives CDR1 SNHLY, CDR2 FYNNEI. The CDR3 extends over 15 amino acids. V lost 6 bases and J lost 2; bases outside the gene matches: 9. CDR3 in DNA: TGTGCCAGCAGCCAGATCGGGACAGCCAACACTGAAGCTTTCTTT. It codes for CASSQIGTANTEAFF.

The V call is TRBV7-6, the J call TRBJ2-2; no clear D gene. V was cut by 4 bases and J by 3 bases, with 15 bases left in between. Germline loops: CDR1 SGHVS, CDR2 FNYEAQ. The CDR3 contains 16 residues. Here the CDR3 DNA reads TGTGCCAGCAGCTCCTCACGGGCGTCGGACACCGGGGAGCTGTTTTTT. The encoded protein is CASSSSRASDTGELFF.

This chain links TRBV11-2 with TRBJ2-3; D is unresolved. The CDR3 extends over 14 amino acids. Trimming took off 5 bases at V and 1 base at J, with 10 bases between the two ends. Germline V CDR1 and CDR2: SGHAT, FQNNGV. The CDR3 protein is CASSPYRGTDTQYF. Here the CDR3 DNA reads TGTGCCAGCAGCCCTTATAGGGGCACAGATACGCAGTATTTT.

This clone appeared once. The chain employs TRBV11-2 and TRBJ2-5, with D perhaps given as TRBD1 or TRBD2 (5 bases each). Germline CDR1 reads SGHAT; CDR2 reads FQNNGV. This CDR3 is 13 amino acids long. Trimming stripped 7 bases from V and 9 bases from J, with 18 bases between. CDR3 sequence: CASNFMGEGSQYF. CDR3 in DNA: TGTGCCAGCAACTTTATGGGTGAGGGGTCCCAGTACTTC.

There are a few counts of this clone. The V gene is TRBV18, the J gene TRBJ2-7, with TRBD1 identical over 8 bases. The germline V gene has CDR1 KGHSH and CDR2 LQKENI. V trimming: 3 bases; J trimming: 2 bases; junction bases outside the gene matches: 3. The CDR3 covers 14 residues. This CDR3 reads CASSPGTGAYEQYF. The CDR3 nucleotides read TGTGCCAGCTCACCCGGGACAGGAGCCTACGAGCAGTACTTC.

This clone was seen only once. The rearrangement joins TRBV10-2 to TRBJ2-1; tentative D call: TRBD1 (6 bases). V was clipped by 6 bases and J by 0 bases, with 9 bases between them. The CDR3 totals 14 residues. CDR1 WSHSY and CDR2 SAAADI come from the germline V gene. DNA for the CDR3: TGCGCCAGCAGCCCGGACAGCTCCTACAATGAGCAGTTCTTC. It encodes CASSPDSSYNEQFF.

This clone was observed a few times. Here the CDR3 reads CASSFGGRGQSYEQYF. The CDR3 nucleotides are TGTGCCAGCAGCTTTGGCGGCAGGGGGCAATCCTACGAGCAGTACTTC. This chain joins TRBV5-4 and TRBJ2-7; 8 bases align to TRBD1. The CDR3 extends over 16 amino acids. CDR1 is SGHNT, CDR2 YYREEE, per germline (reference sequence). Trimming took 2 bases from V and 1 from J; bases not matched to a gene: 8.

The chain links TRBV19 to TRBJ1-6; TRBD1 matches 8 bases. Trimming removed 4 bases from V and 4 bases from J; junction bases left unmatched: 3. Germline CDR1 reads LNHDA; CDR2 reads SQIVND (reference sequence). The CDR3 consists of 15 residues. As DNA, the CDR3 is TGTGCCAGTAGTAGGGACAGGAGTTATAATTCACCCCTCCACTTT. Protein product: CASSRDRSYNSPLHF.

V is TRBV7-9 and J is TRBJ2-1; D call uncertain. Looked up from germline, CDR1 is SEHNR and CDR2 is FQNEAQ (reference sequence). This CDR3 comprises 15 residues. Trimming removed 4 bases at V and 2 bases at J, with 12 bases between. The CDR3 region is CASSSLANPYNEQFF. In DNA, the CDR3 is TGTGCCAGCAGCTCGCTCGCAAACCCCTACAATGAGCAGTTCTTC.

V usage is TRBV29-1 and J usage is TRBJ2-1, with 7 bases lining up with TRBD1. V shed 7 bases and J 13 bases; nucleotides not matched to a gene: 13. The germline gives CDR1 SQVTM, CDR2 ANQGSEA. There are 12 residues in the CDR3. CDR3 bases: TGCAGCGCCTTAGGGACAGTCCTCCGTCAGTTCTTC. It translates to CSALGTVLRQFF.

The V call is TRBV30, the J call TRBJ1-1; 8 nucleotides match TRBD1. The CDR3 spans 17 residues. CDR1 and CDR2 (germline): GTSNPN, SVGIG (reference sequence). The V segment lost 1 base and the J segment 5 bases; nucleotides outside the gene matches: 15. CDR3 residues: CAWSELLRTGKATEAFF. The CDR3 DNA is TGTGCCTGGAGTGAGCTCCTAAGGACAGGGAAGGCGACTGAAGCTTTCTTT.